This record covers a single T cell receptor beta chain. Its cognate antigen is unknown. Cryopreserved PBMCs provided around 1.9 micrograms of genomic DNA for the TCR beta libraries. Data came from immunoSEQ multiplex PCR; TCRdb stores just in-frame clones and leaves some out. The repertoire includes about 160,000 clones, around nine tenths of them detected once, and 3% to 3.5% sits in the top ten. This sample is part of a study of cytotoxic CD8 clonotypes in ibrutinib-treated CLL. Points from the study as a whole: Clonality increased at ibrutinib response, then returned toward baseline at progression. The clonality rise at ibrutinib response reflected private clonotype expansion.

V was clipped by 4 bases and J by 3 bases; unmatched bases: 5. The CDR3 is 13 residues long. CDR1 and CDR2 from the germline V gene are SQVTM and ANQGSEA. The sample consisted of PBMCs, taken at disease progression, from a patient treated with ibrutinib. The V call is TRBV29-1, the J call TRBJ2-7, with 8 nucleotides matching TRBD1. This TCR was recovered from a human donor with chronic lymphocytic leukemia. The CDR3 bases are TGCAGCGTTGGAGGGACAGGATTCTACGAGCAGTACTTC. This codes for CSVGGTGFYEQYF.